This T cell receptor beta chain was sequenced for a study of blood T cell repertoires in COVID-19. The overall study: COVID-19 samples from acute and convalescent phases originated in the United States, Italy and Spain. Sources were T cells, B-cell-depleted T cells, or PBMCs; the material itself was cDNA or gDNA.

Seattle patients were enrolled while actively infected and followed longitudinally. The CDR3 is made up of 14 amino acids. CDR1 and CDR2 from the germline V gene are KGHSH and LQKENI. J gave up 5 bases and V 4 bases, and 7 bases lay outside the gene matches. Under the authors' procedure: Amplifying reference gene primers gave estimates of nucleated cell counts. Clones were read by immunoSEQ multiplex PCR, and TCRdb kept only the in-frame ones, dropping some. That table is the source of V, J and clone size, and D and trimming were worked out from the DNA. The table shows about 320,000 clones, with roughly 89% occurring only once.

Material for sequencing was peripheral blood. This receptor was identified in a woman aged 30 to 39 with COVID-19, enrolled during active disease. The chain uses TRBV18 and TRBJ1-1; TRBD1 agrees at 7 bases. For the CDR3, the DNA is TGTGCCAGCTCACTCCAACAGGGGAAGACTGAAGCTTTCTTT. Its translation is CASSLQQGKTEAFF.